The clone carrying this TCR beta chain was observed a single time. Its target is not known. The entry originates in a study of cytotoxic CD8 clonotypes in ibrutinib-treated CLL. The overall study: Response samples were taken after a median around 13 months of treatment, range 6 to 36. The study, taken as a whole, reports: Clonotypes that were public were uncommon, and they contracted or stayed stable on treatment. Patients with sustained remission and those progressing were sampled at differing times.

Profiling relied on immunoSEQ multiplex PCR, and the TCRdb table lists in-frame clones only, not all of them. The repertoire holds 190,000 or so clones, with about 72% as singletons. The germline V gene has CDR1 SGHRS and CDR2 YFSETQ. The CDR3 has 15 residues. V lost 4 bases and J lost 4; bases outside the gene matches: 7. This sample comprised PBMCs, obtained after 24 months of ibrutinib treatment. The TCR was taken from a human donor with chronic lymphocytic leukemia. The rearrangement links TRBV5-1 to TRBJ2-4; TRBD1 agrees at 8 bases. The CDR3 DNA follows: TGCGCCAGCAGCACCTCAGGGGGCGCGAAAAACATTCAGTACTTC. Amino acids: CASSTSGGAKNIQYF.